This T cell receptor beta chain emerged from a study of regulatory T cells in long-lasting Graves disease. Assembly of TCR beta libraries relied on iRepertoire HTBI primers together with Arm-PCR of CDR3 regions. One entry per CDR3 protein, called by TCRdb with MiXCR from the multiplex PCR reads. The data hold under 500,000 distinct CDR3 sequences, with about 20% observed a single time. Time point: persistent/refractory GD, antithyroid drugs over 5 years with positive TRAb. From PBMCs, RNA was extracted and then used to make the TCR library. The receptor was derived from a female donor with Graves disease. The sequencing here drew on peripheral blood mononuclear cells (PBMCs), taken when the disease was refractory, from a patient treated with antithyroid drugs.

CDR3 amino acids: CASSYSGEQETQYF. The CDR3 nucleotides are TGCGCCAGCAGCTATTCAGGGGAACAAGAGACCCAGTACTTC. The rearrangement joins TRBV5-1 to TRBJ2-5; maybe TRBD1 (6 bases). V was clipped by 3 bases and J by 2 bases, with 11 bases between them. The CDR3 totals 14 residues. Germline V gene data show CDR1 as SGHRS and CDR2 as YFSETQ.